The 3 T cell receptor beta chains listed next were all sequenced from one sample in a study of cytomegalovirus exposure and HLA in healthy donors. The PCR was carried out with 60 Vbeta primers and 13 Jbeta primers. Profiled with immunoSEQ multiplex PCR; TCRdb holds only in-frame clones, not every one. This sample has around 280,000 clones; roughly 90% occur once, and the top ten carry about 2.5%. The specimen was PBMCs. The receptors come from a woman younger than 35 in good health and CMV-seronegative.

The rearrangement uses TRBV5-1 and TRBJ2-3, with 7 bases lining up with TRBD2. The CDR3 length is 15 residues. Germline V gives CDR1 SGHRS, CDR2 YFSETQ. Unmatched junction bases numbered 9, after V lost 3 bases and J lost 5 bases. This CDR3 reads CASSSTGGFKDTQYF. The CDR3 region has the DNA TGCGCCAGCAGCTCTACCGGGGGGTTTAAAGATACGCAGTATTTT.

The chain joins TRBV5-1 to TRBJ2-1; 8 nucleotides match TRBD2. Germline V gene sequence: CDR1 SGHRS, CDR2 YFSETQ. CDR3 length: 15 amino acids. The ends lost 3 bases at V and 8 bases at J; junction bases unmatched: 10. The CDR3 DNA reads TGCGCCAGCAGCTCCTCCCCGGGGGGGCTCGATGAGCAGTTCTTC. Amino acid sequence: CASSSSPGGLDEQFF.

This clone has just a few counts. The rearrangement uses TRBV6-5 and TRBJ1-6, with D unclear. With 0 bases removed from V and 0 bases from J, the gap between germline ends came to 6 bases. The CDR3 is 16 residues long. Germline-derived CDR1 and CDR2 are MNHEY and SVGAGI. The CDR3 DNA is TGTGCCAGCAGTTACTCCTGGAGCTCCTATAATTCACCCCTCCACTTT. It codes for CASSYSWSSYNSPLHF.